This TCR beta chain comes out of a study of T cells after yellow fever vaccination. Study details: Low-cell-number fractions underwent preparation using SMART-Seq v4 Ultra Low Input.

Concerning this clonotype itself: Its antigen is not identified.

A single record per CDR3 protein comes from TCRdb applying MiXCR to the 5' RACE reads. The sample records 200,000 to 300,000 distinct CDR3 sequences, under 15% being singletons. Regarding the study as a whole: Most clones from primary vaccination were detected again post-booster (about 95% CD4, 88% CD8).

The receptor was derived from a man aged 30-40 years who received the YFV17D yellow fever vaccine. The sample was CD4+ T cells sorted from PBMCs, taken 45 days after the yellow fever booster vaccination.

The CDR3 region is CASSQVSGIQYF. In DNA form, the CDR3 reads TGTGCCAGCAGCCAAGTCAGCGGCATTCAGTACTTC. The rearrangement joins TRBV3-1 to TRBJ2-4, with a tentative D call TRBD2 (5 bases). The CDR3 loop spans 12 amino acids. V lost 1 base to trimming and J lost 9 bases, with 7 bases between them. Germline V CDR1 and CDR2: LGHDT, YNNKEL (reference sequence).